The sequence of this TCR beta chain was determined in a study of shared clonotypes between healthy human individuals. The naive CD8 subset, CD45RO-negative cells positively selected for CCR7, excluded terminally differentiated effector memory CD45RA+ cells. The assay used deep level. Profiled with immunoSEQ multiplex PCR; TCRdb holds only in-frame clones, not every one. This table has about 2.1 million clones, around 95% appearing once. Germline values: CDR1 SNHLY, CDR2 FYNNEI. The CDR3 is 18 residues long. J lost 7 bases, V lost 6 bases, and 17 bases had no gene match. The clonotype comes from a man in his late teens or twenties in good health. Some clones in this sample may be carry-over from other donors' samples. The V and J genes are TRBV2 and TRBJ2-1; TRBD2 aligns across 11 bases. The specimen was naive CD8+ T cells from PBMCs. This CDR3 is CASSDGTSGVLSWNEQFF. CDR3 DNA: TGTGCCAGCAGCGACGGGACTAGCGGAGTCCTCTCCTGGAATGAGCAGTTCTTC. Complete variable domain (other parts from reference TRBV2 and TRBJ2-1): EPEVTQTPSHQVTQMGQEVILRCVPISNHLYFYWYRQILGQKVEFLVSFYNNEISEKSEIFDDQFSVERPDGSNFTLKIRSTKLEDSAMYFCASSDGTSGVLSWNEQFFGPGTRLTVL.